This is a list of T cell receptor beta chains from one sample in a study of cytomegalovirus exposure and HLA in healthy donors. Some clones are missing from TCRdb's copy, which holds only in-frame ones; the method was immunoSEQ multiplex PCR. The data show about 150,000 clones, approximately 83% seen once. Sequencing was performed on PBMCs. The receptors come from a man aged 35-49 years in good health and CMV-seronegative. CDR3s include the opening cysteine and the closing phenylalanine or tryptophan. Fields, in order: D gene, V gene, clone size, J gene, CDR3 protein, CDR3 DNA. The D gene is left open where the match is weak. The listing skips clone size in some rows; elsewhere it reads once, few, many or a size class.

D: .
V: TRBV7-9
size: .
J: TRBJ1-4
CDR3: CASSKSRDSNEKLFF
DNA: TGTGCCAGCAGCAAATCCCGGGATTCTAATGAAAAACTGTTTTTT

D: .
V: TRBV25-1
size: .
J: TRBJ2-7
CDR3: CASSVGGSYEQYF
DNA: TGTGCCAGCAGTGTCGGGGGCTCCTACGAGCAGTACTTC

D: TRBD1
V: TRBV28
size: once
J: TRBJ2-7
CDR3: CASSLRTGGSYEQYF
DNA: TGTGCCAGCAGTTTGAGGACAGGGGGCTCCTACGAGCAGTACTTC

D: TRBD1
V: TRBV19
size: few
J: TRBJ1-5
CDR3: CASSSTRTGGDQPQHF
DNA: TGTGCCAGTAGCTCCACCCGGACAGGGGGAGATCAGCCCCAGCATTTT

D: .
V: TRBV19
size: .
J: TRBJ2-5
CDR3: CASSIIPSKTQYF
DNA: TGTGCCAGTAGTATAATCCCCTCTAAGACCCAGTACTTC

D: TRBD1
V: TRBV2
size: .
J: TRBJ1-2
CDR3: CASRGGTVSGPYGYTF
DNA: TGTGCCAGCAGAGGGGGGACAGTCTCCGGACCATATGGCTACACCTTC

D: .
V: TRBV5-1
size: once
J: TRBJ1-1
CDR3: CASTAFKGFTEAFF
DNA: TGCGCCAGCACAGCGTTTAAGGGGTTCACTGAAGCTTTCTTT

D: TRBD2
V: TRBV5-6
size: once
J: TRBJ2-3
CDR3: CASSPASGSTDTQYF
DNA: TGTGCCAGCAGCCCGGCTAGCGGTAGCACAGATACGCAGTATTTT

D: TRBD1
V: TRBV9
size: .
J: TRBJ2-6
CDR3: CASSKRGDRAGANVLTF
DNA: TGTGCCAGCAGCAAGAGGGGGGACAGGGCTGGGGCCAACGTCCTGACTTTC

D: .
V: TRBV30
size: .
J: TRBJ1-1
CDR3: CAWSVQVGTEAFF
DNA: TGTGCCTGGAGTGTACAGGTGGGCACTGAAGCTTTCTTT

D: TRBD1
V: TRBV18
size: .
J: TRBJ1-2
CDR3: CASSPPSTGARDGYTF
DNA: TGTGCCAGCTCACCCCCCTCCACAGGGGCCAGGGATGGCTACACCTTC

D: .
V: TRBV27
size: .
J: TRBJ1-1
CDR3: CASSLSDSPEAFF
DNA: TGTGCCAGCAGTTTATCGGACTCCCCTGAAGCTTTCTTT

D: .
V: TRBV5-5
size: .
J: TRBJ2-6
CDR3: CASSLVGDLSGANVLTF
DNA: TGTGCCAGCAGCTTGGTTGGAGACCTCTCTGGGGCCAACGTCCTGACTTTC

D: .
V: TRBV7-9
size: .
J: TRBJ1-3
CDR3: CASSSRTFASSGNTIYF
DNA: TGTGCCAGCAGCTCGAGAACCTTCGCCTCCTCTGGAAACACCATATATTTT

D: .
V: TRBV7-9
size: .
J: TRBJ1-1
CDR3: CASSSTSGLTEAFF
DNA: TGTGCCAGCAGTTCGACGTCCGGGTTGACTGAAGCTTTCTTT

D: .
V: TRBV2
size: .
J: TRBJ1-4
CDR3: CASSDPSTNEKLFF
DNA: TGTGCCAGCAGTGACCCATCAACTAATGAAAAACTGTTTTTT

D: TRBD1
V: TRBV5-4
size: .
J: TRBJ1-6
CDR3: CASSLGQAGFPLHF
DNA: TGTGCCAGCAGCTTAGGACAGGCCGGTTTTCCCCTCCACTTT

D: .
V: TRBV30
size: .
J: TRBJ1-3
CDR3: CAWSAGTGNTIYF
DNA: TGTGCCTGGAGTGCGGGAACAGGAAACACCATATATTTT

D: TRBD1
V: TRBV28
size: .
J: TRBJ1-4
CDR3: CASSFRQGRAEKLFF
DNA: TGTGCCAGCAGTTTTAGACAGGGTCGGGCTGAAAAACTGTTTTTT

D: TRBD1
V: TRBV30
size: .
J: TRBJ1-2
CDR3: CAWSTLPLDRGYGYTF
DNA: TGTGCCTGGAGTACCCTCCCCCTAGACAGGGGATATGGCTACACCTTC

D: TRBD2
V: TRBV11-2
size: .
J: TRBJ2-5
CDR3: CASSLSPSGLQETQYF
DNA: TGTGCCAGCAGCTTGAGTCCTAGCGGGTTACAAGAGACCCAGTACTTC

D: .
V: TRBV7-2
size: .
J: TRBJ2-6
CDR3: CASSSPGLLNVLTF
DNA: TGTGCCAGCAGCTCACCCGGACTTCTCAACGTCCTGACTTTC

D: TRBD1
V: TRBV19
size: .
J: TRBJ2-3
CDR3: CASSLDRSSTDTQYF
DNA: TGTGCCAGTAGTTTGGACAGGAGTAGCACAGATACGCAGTATTTT

D: .
V: TRBV30
size: .
J: TRBJ2-3
CDR3: CAWSLGGEDTQYF
DNA: TGTGCCTGGAGTCTGGGGGGTGAGGATACGCAGTATTTT

D: TRBD1
V: TRBV5-1
size: once
J: TRBJ1-2
CDR3: CASSQRDSINYGYTF
DNA: TGCGCCAGCAGCCAAAGGGACAGTATTAACTATGGCTACACCTTC

D: TRBD2
V: TRBV19
size: .
J: TRBJ2-1
CDR3: CASSIWTSGNNEQFF
DNA: TGTGCCAGTAGTATTTGGACTAGCGGGAACAATGAGCAGTTCTTC

D: TRBD2
V: TRBV5-1
size: .
J: TRBJ2-1
CDR3: CASSWGGSGSFNEQFF
DNA: TGCGCCAGCAGCTGGGGCGGGAGCGGGAGTTTTAATGAGCAGTTCTTC

D: .
V: TRBV27
size: few
J: TRBJ1-1
CDR3: CASSTKQGRAEAFF
DNA: TGTGCCAGCAGTACCAAACAGGGAAGGGCTGAAGCTTTCTTT

D: .
V: TRBV19
size: .
J: TRBJ1-1
CDR3: CASHGVVRTAVMNTEAFF
DNA: TGTGCATCACACGGTGTCGTTCGGACAGCGGTCATGAACACTGAAGCTTTCTTT

D: TRBD2
V: TRBV15
size: .
J: TRBJ2-5
CDR3: CATSRGEGRETQYF
DNA: TGTGCCACCAGCAGAGGGGAGGGCCGGGAGACCCAGTACTTC

D: .
V: TRBV27
size: .
J: TRBJ1-2
CDR3: CASRTEDSNTYGYTF
DNA: TGTGCCAGCAGGACTGAGGACTCAAATACTTATGGCTACACCTTC

D: .
V: TRBV5-6
size: .
J: TRBJ2-5
CDR3: CASSSEGTQYF
DNA: TGTGCCAGCAGCTCCGAGGGGACCCAGTACTTC

D: .
V: TRBV27
size: .
J: TRBJ2-7
CDR3: CASSISRVYEQYF
DNA: TGTGCCAGCAGTATAAGCAGGGTTTACGAGCAGTACTTC

D: TRBD1
V: TRBV30
size: .
J: TRBJ2-7
CDR3: CAWSQTGIYEQYF
DNA: TGTGCCTGGAGTCAGACAGGGATCTACGAGCAGTACTTC

D: TRBD1
V: TRBV5-1
size: .
J: TRBJ2-7
CDR3: CASSLGGTGDEQYF
DNA: TGCGCCAGCAGCTTGGGAGGGACAGGGGACGAGCAGTACTTC

D: TRBD1
V: TRBV2
size: .
J: TRBJ1-5
CDR3: CASSETQGAFSQPQHF
DNA: TGTGCCAGCAGTGAAACACAGGGGGCTTTTAGTCAGCCCCAGCATTTT

D: TRBD1
V: TRBV7-9
size: .
J: TRBJ1-2
CDR3: CASSLVTVGQVHGYTF
DNA: TGTGCCAGCAGCTTAGTTACCGTGGGACAGGTTCATGGCTACACCTTC

D: TRBD1
V: TRBV19
size: once
J: TRBJ1-2
CDR3: CASSDRLGGPGYTF
DNA: TGTGCCAGTAGTGACCGGTTAGGGGGCCCGGGCTACACCTTC

D: .
V: TRBV25-1
size: .
J: TRBJ1-4
CDR3: CASSEPGTASNEKLFF
DNA: TGTGCCAGCAGTGAACCCGGGACTGCTTCTAATGAAAAACTGTTTTTT